A single sample gave rise to the 2 T cell receptor beta chains below, sequenced in a study of esophageal squamous cell carcinoma under preoperative chemotherapy. TCRdb analysed the PCR reads with MiXCR anew, one entry per CDR3 protein. The sample consists of about 32,000 distinct CDR3 sequences, about half of them appearing once. Time point described: after preoperative PTX-NDP chemotherapy. This material was obtained from a patient given preoperative chemotherapy. The receptors come from a human donor with esophageal squamous cell carcinoma. The donor label of this sample is uncertain.

This clonotype has at least ten counts. The chain employs TRBV27 and TRBJ2-7; D possibly corresponds to TRBD2 (5 bases). CDR3 length equals 12 residues. Looked up from germline, CDR1 is MNHEY and CDR2 is SMNVEV (reference sequence). The V gene lost 8 bases and the J gene lost 0 bases, with 8 bases spanning the gap. The CDR3 nucleotides are TGTGCCAGCTATGGGAGCTCCTACGAGCAGTACTTC. It specifies CASYGSSYEQYF.

This clonotype ranks as medium-sized. This chain links TRBV7-3 with TRBJ2-1, with 10 bases identical to TRBD2. Germline CDR1 SGHTA, CDR2 FQGTGA. This CDR3 has 15 residues. V shed 5 bases and J 5 bases; nucleotides not matched to a gene: 6. CDR3 amino acids: CASSPGLARDNEQFF. The CDR3 region has the DNA TGTGCCAGCAGCCCGGGACTAGCGAGGGACAATGAGCAGTTCTTC.